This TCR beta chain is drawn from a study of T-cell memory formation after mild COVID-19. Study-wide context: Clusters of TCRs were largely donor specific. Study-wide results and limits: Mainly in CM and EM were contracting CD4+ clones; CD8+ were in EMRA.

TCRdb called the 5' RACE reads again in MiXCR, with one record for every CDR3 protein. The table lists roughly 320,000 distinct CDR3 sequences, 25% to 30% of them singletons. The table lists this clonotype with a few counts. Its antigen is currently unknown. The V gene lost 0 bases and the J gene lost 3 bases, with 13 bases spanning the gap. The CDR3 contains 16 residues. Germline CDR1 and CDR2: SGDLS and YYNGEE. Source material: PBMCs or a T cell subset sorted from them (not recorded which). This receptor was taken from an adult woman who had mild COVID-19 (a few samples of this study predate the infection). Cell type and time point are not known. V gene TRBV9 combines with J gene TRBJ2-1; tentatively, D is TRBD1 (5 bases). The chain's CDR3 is CASSVEDSASYNEQFF. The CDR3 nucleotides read TGTGCCAGCAGCGTAGAAGACAGCGCGAGCTACAATGAGCAGTTCTTC. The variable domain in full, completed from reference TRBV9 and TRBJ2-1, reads DSGVTQTPKHLITATGQRVTLRCSPRSGDLSVYWYQQSLDQGLQFLIQYYNGEERAKGNILERFSAQQFPDLHSELNLSSLELGDSALYFCASSVEDSASYNEQFFGPGTRLTVL.